This entry describes one T cell receptor (beta chain). Per the germline V gene, CDR1 is SGHNT and CDR2 is YENEEA. The CDR3 extends over 17 amino acids. V lost 4 bases, J lost 3 bases, and 9 bases stayed unmatched. These data belong to a study of memory CD8 T cells in hepatitis C reinfection. Study details: Two donors cleared primary HCV but became chronic after reinfection.

Time point described: peak reinfection, 3 to 8 weeks after reinfection detection. The sorted cells went straight to TCR sequencing with no prior in vitro expansion. Here immunoSEQ multiplex PCR was the method, and the copy in TCRdb shows in-frame clones only, minus some. The sample records 35,000 to 50,000 clones, approximately 87% being singletons. The source is a man between 18 and 29 years old with hepatitis C virus infection. The chain is built from TRBV11-3 and TRBJ2-1, with 10 nucleotides matching TRBD1. Specimen: naive CD8+ T cells sorted from blood. CDR3 bases: TGTGCCAGCAGCTCGAAAAGGGGGGACAGGGGCTACAATGAGCAGTTCTTC. This sequence encodes CASSSKRGDRGYNEQFF.